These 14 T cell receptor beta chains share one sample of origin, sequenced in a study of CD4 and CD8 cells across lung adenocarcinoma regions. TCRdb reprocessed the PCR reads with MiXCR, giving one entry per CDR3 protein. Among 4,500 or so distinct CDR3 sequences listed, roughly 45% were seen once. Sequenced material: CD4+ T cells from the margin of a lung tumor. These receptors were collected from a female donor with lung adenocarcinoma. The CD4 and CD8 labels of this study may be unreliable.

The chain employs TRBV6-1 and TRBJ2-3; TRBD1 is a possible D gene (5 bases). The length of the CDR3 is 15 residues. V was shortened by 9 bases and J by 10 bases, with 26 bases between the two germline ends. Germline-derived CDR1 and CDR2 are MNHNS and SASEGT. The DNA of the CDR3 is TGTGCCAGGGGTGACCAGGGCGTGAGCACGGATGCGCAGTATTTT. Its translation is CARGDQGVSTDAQYF.

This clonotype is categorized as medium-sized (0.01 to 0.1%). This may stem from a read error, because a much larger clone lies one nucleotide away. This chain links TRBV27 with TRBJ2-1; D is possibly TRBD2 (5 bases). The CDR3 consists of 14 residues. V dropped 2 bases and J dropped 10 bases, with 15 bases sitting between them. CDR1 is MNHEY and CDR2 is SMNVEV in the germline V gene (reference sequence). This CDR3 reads CASSLGGTLYEQFF. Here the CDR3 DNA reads TGTGCCAGCAGTTTAGGAGGCACCCTCTACGAGCAGTTCTTC.

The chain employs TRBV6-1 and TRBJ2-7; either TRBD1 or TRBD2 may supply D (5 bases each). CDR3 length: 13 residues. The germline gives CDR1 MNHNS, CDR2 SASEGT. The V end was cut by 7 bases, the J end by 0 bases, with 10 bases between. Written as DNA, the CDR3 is TGTGCCAGCACCCGGGACCTCTCCTACGAGCAGTACTTC. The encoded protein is CASTRDLSYEQYF.

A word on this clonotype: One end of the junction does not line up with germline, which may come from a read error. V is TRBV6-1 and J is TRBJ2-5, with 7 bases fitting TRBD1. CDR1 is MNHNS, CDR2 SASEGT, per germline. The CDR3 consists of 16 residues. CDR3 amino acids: CASSEARDSLWETQHF. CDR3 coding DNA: TGTGCCAGCAGTGAAGCAAGGGACAGTCTCTGGGAGACCCAGCATTTC.

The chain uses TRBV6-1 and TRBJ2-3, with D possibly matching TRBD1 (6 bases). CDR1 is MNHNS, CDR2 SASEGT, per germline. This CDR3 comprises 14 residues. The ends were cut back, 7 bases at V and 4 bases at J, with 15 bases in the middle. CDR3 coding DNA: TGTGCCAGCATATGGTCTTCAGGGGCAGATACGCAGTATTTT. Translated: CASIWSSGADTQYF.

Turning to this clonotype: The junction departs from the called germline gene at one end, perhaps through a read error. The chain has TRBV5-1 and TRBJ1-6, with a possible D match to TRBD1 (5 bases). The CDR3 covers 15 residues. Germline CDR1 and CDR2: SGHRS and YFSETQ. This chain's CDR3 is CASSLGGLKPPEQYF. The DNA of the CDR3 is TGCGCCAGCAGCTTGGGGGGACTGAAACCTCCCGAGCAGTACTTT.

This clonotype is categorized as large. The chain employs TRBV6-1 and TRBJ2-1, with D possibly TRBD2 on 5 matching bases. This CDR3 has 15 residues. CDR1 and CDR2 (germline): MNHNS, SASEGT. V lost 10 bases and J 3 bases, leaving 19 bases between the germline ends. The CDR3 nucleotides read TGTGCCACCGAAACGGCGGGCCTCGTCTACAATGAGCAGTTCTTC. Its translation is CATETAGLVYNEQFF.

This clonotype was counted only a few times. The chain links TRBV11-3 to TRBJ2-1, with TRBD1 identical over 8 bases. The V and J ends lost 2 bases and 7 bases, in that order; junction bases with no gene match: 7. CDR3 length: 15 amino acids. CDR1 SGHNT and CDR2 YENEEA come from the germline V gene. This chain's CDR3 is CASSLSGGVANEQFF. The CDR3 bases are TGTGCCAGCAGCTTATCAGGGGGCGTTGCTAATGAGCAGTTCTTC.

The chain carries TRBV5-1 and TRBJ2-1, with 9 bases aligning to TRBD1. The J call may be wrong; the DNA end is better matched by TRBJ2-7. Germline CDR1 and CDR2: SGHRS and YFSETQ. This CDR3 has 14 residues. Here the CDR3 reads CASGSGTGSYEQYF. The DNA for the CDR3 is TGCGCCAGCGGATCCGGGACAGGGTCCTACGAGCAGTACTTC.

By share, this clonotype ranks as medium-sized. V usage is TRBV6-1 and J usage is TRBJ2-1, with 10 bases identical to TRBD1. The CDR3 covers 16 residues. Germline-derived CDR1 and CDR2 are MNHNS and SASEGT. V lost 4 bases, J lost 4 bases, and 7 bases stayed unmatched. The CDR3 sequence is CASSALPGQGYNEQFF. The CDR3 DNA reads TGTGCCAGCAGTGCCCTCCCGGGACAGGGGTACAATGAGCAGTTCTTC.

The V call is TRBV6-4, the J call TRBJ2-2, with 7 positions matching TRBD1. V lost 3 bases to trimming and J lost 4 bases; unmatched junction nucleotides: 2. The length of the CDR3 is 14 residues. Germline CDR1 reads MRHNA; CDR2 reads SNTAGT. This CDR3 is CASSEAGGTGELFF. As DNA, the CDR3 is TGTGCCAGCAGTGAGGCAGGGGGCACCGGGGAGCTGTTTTTT.

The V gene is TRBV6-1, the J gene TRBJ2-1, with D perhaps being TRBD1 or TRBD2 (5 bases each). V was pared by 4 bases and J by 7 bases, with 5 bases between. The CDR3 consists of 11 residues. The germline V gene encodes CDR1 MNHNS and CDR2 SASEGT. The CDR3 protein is CASSGGNEQFF. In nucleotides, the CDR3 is TGTGCCAGCAGTGGGGGGAATGAGCAGTTCTTC.

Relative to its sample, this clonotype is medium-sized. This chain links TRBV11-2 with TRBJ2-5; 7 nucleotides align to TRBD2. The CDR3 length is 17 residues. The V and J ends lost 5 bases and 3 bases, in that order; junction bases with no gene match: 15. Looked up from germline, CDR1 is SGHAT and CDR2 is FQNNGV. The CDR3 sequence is CASSLDRGGGVKETQYF. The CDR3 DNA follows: TGTGCCAGCAGCCTCGACCGCGGGGGAGGGGTAAAAGAGACCCAGTACTTC.

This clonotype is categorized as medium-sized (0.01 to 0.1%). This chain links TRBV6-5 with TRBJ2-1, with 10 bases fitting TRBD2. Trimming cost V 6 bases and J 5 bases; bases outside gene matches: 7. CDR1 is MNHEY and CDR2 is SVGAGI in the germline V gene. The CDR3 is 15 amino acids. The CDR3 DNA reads TGTGCCAGCAGGGCCACTAGCGGGATAAACAATGAGCAGTTCTTC. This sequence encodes CASRATSGINNEQFF.